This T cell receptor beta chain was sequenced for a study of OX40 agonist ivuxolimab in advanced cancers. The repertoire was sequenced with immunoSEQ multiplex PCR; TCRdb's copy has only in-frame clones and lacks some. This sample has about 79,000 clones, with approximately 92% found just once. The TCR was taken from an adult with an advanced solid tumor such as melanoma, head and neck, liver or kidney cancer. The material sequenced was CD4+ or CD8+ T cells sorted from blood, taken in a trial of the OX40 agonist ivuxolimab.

CDR3 bases: TGCGCCAGCAGCATGCAACAGGGGTTCGACGAGCAGTACTTC. As protein: CASSMQQGFDEQYF. The rearrangement joins TRBV4-1 to TRBJ2-7, with TRBD1 matching 7 bases. The CDR3 is made up of 14 amino acids. Germline CDR1 is MGHRA and CDR2 is YSYEKL. V dropped 5 bases and J dropped 5; count of bases not matched to a gene: 9.